The source of this TCR beta chain is a study of T cell responses to AZD1222 COVID-19 vaccine. Assay: immunoSEQ multiplex PCR; the TCRdb copy retains only in-frame clones and omits some. This sample has fewer than 130,000 clones, with around 94% found just once. The germline V gene encodes CDR1 MNHEY and CDR2 SVGAGI. The CDR3 loop spans 15 amino acids. Trimming removed 4 bases at V and 0 bases at J, with 13 bases between. This rearrangement joins TRBV6-5 to TRBJ2-7; unclear D gene. The clonotype originates from an adult in good health. The material was peripheral blood, obtained on day 0 of AZD1222 vaccination. As DNA, the CDR3 is TGTGCCAGCAGTTCAAAGGCGCAGGCCTCCTACGAGCAGTACTTC. Its translation: CASSSKAQASYEQYF.